This T cell receptor beta chain was sequenced for a study of OX40 agonist ivuxolimab in advanced cancers. The table came from immunoSEQ multiplex PCR; TCRdb's copy has only in-frame clones and leaves some out. The sample includes about 90,000 clones, roughly 91% seen only once; the top ten take 0.33%. CDR1 and CDR2 (germline): SNHLY, FYNNEI. The CDR3 totals 13 residues. Trimming took 6 bases from V and 1 from J, leaving 7 bases between them. This clone was found a few times. V gene TRBV2 combines with J gene TRBJ1-5; no clear D gene. The TCR originated in an adult with an advanced solid tumor such as melanoma, head and neck, liver or kidney cancer. Sample: CD4+ or CD8+ T cells sorted from blood, taken in a trial of the OX40 agonist ivuxolimab. The CDR3 region is CASRRESNQPQHF. Here the CDR3 DNA reads TGTGCCAGCAGACGGGAAAGCAATCAGCCCCAGCATTTT.